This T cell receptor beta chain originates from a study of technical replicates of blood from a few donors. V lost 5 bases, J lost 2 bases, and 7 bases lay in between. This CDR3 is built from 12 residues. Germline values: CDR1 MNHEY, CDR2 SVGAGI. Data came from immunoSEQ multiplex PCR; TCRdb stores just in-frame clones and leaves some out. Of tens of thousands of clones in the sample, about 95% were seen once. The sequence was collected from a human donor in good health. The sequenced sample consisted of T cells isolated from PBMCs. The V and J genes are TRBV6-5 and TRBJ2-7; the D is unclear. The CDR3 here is CASSPRTYEQYF. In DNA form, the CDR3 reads TGTGCCAGCAGTCCCAGAACCTACGAGCAGTACTTC.